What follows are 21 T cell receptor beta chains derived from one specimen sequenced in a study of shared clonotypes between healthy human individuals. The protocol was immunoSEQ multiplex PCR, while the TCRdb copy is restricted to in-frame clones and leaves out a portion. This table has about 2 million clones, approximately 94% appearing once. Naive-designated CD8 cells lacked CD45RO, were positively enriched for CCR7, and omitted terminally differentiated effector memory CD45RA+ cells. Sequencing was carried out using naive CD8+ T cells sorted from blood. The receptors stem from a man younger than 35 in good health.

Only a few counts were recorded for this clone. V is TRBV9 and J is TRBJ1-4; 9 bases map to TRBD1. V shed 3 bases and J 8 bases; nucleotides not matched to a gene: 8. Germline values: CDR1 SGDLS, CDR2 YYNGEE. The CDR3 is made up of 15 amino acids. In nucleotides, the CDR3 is TGTGCCAGCAGCGCCGGACAGGGGACGGCCGAAAAACTGTTTTTT. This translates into CASSAGQGTAEKLFF. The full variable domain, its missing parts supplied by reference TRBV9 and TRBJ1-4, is DSGVTQTPKHLITATGQRVTLRCSPRSGDLSVYWYQQSLDQGLQFLIQYYNGEERAKGNILERFSAQQFPDLHSELNLSSLELGDSALYFCASSAGQGTAEKLFFGSGTQLSVL.

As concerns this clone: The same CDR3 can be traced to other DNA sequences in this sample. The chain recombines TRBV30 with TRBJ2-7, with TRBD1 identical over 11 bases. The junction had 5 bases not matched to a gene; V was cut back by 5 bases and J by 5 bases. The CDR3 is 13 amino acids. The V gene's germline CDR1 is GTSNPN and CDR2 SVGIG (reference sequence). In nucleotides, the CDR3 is TGTGCCTGGTCCGGACAGGGGGCCAACGAGCAGTACTTC. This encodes CAWSGQGANEQYF.

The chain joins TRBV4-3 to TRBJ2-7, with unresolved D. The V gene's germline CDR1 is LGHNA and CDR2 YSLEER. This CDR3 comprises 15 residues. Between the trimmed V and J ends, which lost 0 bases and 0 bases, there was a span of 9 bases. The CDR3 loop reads CASSQDADRSYEQYF. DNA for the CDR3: TGCGCCAGCAGCCAAGATGCGGACCGCTCCTACGAGCAGTACTTC.

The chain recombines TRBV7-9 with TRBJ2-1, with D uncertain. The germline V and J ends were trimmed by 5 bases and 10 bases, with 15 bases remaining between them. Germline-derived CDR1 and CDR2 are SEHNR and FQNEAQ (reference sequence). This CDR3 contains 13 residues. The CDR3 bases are TGTGCCAGCAGCCCCCTCTCCGTGGGGGAGCAGTTCTTC. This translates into CASSPLSVGEQFF. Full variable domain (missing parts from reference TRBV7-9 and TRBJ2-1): DTGVSQNPRHKITKRGQNVTFRCDPISEHNRLYWYRQTLGQGPEFLTYFQNEAQLEKSRLLSDRFSAERPKGSFSTLEIQRTEQGDSAMYLCASSPLSVGEQFFGPGTRLTVL.

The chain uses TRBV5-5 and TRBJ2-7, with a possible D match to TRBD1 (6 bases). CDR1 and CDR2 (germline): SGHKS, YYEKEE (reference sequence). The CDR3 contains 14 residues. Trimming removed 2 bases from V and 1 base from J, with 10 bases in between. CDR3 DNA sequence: TGTGCCAGCAGCTTTACAGGACAGTCCTACGAGCAGTACTTC. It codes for CASSFTGQSYEQYF. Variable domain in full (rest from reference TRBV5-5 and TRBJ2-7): DAGVTQSPTHLIKTRGQQVTLRCSPISGHKSVSWYQQVLGQGPQFIFQYYEKEERGRGNFPDRFSARQFPNYSSELNVNALLLGDSALYLCASSFTGQSYEQYFGPGTRLTVT.

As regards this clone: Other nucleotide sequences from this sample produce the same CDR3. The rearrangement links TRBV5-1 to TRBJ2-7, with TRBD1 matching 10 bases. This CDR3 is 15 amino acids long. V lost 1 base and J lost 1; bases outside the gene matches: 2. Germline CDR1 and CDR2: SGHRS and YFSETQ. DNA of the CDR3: TGCGCCAGCAGCTTGCGACAGGGGGCATCCTACGAGCAGTACTTC. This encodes CASSLRQGASYEQYF.

The CDR3 protein is CASSHDPGTGQETQYF. The CDR3 DNA is TGCGCCAGCAGCCATGATCCCGGGACAGGGCAAGAGACCCAGTACTTC. The V and J genes are TRBV4-1 and TRBJ2-5; 9 bases map to TRBD1. V lost 3 bases to trimming and J lost 2 bases; unmatched junction nucleotides: 7. Per germline, CDR1 MGHRA and CDR2 YSYEKL. The CDR3 totals 16 residues.

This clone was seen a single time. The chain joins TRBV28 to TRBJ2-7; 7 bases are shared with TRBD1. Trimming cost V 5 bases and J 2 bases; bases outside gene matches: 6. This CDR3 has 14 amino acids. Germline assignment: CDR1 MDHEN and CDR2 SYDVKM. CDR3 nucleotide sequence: TGTGCCAGCAGTGCCGCCGGGACAGCCTACGAGCAGTACTTC. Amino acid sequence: CASSAAGTAYEQYF.

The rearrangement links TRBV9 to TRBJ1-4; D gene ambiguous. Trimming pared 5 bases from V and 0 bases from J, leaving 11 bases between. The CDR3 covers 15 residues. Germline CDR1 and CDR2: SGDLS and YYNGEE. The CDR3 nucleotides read TGTGCCAGCAGTCCTACTGGGACAACTAATGAAAAACTGTTTTTT. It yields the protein CASSPTGTTNEKLFF.

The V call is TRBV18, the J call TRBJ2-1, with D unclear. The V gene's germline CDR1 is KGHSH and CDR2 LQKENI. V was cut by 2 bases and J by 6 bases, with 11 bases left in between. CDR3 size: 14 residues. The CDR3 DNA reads TGTGCCAGCTCACCAGTGACGGTCCTCAATGAGCAGTTCTTC. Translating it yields CASSPVTVLNEQFF. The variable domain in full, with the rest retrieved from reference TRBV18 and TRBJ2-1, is NAGVMQNPRHLVRRRGQEARLRCSPMKGHSHVYWYRQLPEEGLKFMVYLQKENIIDESGMPKERFSAEFPKEGPSILRIQQVVRGDSAAYFCASSPVTVLNEQFFGPGTRLTVL.

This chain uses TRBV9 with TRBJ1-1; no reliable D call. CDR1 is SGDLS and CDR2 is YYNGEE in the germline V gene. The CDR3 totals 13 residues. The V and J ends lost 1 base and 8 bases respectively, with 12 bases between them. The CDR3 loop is CASSVLAVGEAFF. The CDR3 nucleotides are TGTGCCAGCAGCGTACTCGCTGTGGGCGAAGCTTTCTTT. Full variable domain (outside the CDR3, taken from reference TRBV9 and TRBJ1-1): DSGVTQTPKHLITATGQRVTLRCSPRSGDLSVYWYQQSLDQGLQFLIQYYNGEERAKGNILERFSAQQFPDLHSELNLSSLELGDSALYFCASSVLAVGEAFFGQGTRLTVV.

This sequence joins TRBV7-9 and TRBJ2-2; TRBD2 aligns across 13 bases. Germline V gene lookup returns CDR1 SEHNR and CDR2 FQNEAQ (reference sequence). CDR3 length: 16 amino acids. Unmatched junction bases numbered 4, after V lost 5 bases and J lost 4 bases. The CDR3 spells CASSGLAGDPTGELFF. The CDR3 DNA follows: TGTGCCAGCAGCGGACTAGCGGGAGATCCCACCGGGGAGCTGTTTTTT.

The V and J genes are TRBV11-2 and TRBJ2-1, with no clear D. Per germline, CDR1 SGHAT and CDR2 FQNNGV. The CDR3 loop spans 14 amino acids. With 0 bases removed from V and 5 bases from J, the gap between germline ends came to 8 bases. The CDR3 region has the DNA TGTGCCAGCAGCTTAGATCTCGCGGACAATGAGCAGTTCTTC. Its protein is CASSLDLADNEQFF.

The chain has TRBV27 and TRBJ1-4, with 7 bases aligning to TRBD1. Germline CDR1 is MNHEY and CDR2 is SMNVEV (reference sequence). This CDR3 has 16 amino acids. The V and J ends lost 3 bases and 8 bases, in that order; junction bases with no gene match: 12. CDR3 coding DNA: TGTGCCAGCAGTTTTTGGCCCGACAGGGAAAAGGAAAAACTGTTTTTT. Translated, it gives CASSFWPDREKEKLFF.

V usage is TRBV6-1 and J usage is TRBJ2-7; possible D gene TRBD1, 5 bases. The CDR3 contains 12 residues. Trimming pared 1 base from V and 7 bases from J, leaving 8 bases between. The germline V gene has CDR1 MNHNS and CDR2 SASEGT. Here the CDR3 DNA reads TGTGCCAGCAGTGAAGGGTCAGGGGAGCAGTACTTC. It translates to CASSEGSGEQYF.

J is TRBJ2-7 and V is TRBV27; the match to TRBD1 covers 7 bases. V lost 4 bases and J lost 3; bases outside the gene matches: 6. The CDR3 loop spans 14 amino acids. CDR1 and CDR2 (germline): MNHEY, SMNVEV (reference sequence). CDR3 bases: TGTGCCAGCAGTTGGACAGGTTTCGACTACGAGCAGTACTTC. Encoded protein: CASSWTGFDYEQYF.

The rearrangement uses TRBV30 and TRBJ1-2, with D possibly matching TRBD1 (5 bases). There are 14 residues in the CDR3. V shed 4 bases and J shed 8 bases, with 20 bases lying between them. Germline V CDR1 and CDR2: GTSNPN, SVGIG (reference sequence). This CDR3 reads CAWTGPAVPGGYTF. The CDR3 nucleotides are TGTGCCTGGACGGGACCGGCCGTTCCGGGGGGCTACACCTTC.

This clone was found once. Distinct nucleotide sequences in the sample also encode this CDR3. The CDR3 protein is CAWSVGHSYEQYF. CDR3 coding DNA: TGTGCCTGGAGTGTAGGTCACTCCTACGAGCAGTACTTC. V is TRBV30 and J is TRBJ2-7, with unresolved D. This CDR3 spans 13 amino acids. Trimming took 0 bases from V and 0 from J, leaving 6 bases between them. The germline CDR1 and CDR2 sequences are GTSNPN and SVGIG (reference sequence).

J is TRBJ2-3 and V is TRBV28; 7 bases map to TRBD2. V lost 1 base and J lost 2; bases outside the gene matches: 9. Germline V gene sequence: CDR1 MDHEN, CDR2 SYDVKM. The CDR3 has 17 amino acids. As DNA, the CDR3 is TGTGCCAGCAGTTTATACGCCTCGGGGGGAGACACAGATACGCAGTATTTT. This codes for CASSLYASGGDTDTQYF. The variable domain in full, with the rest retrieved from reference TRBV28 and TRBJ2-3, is DVKVTQSSRYLVKRTGEKVFLECVQDMDHENMFWYRQDPGLGLRLIYFSYDVKMKEKGDIPEGYSVSREKKERFSLILESASTNQTSMYLCASSLYASGGDTDTQYFGPGTRLTVL.

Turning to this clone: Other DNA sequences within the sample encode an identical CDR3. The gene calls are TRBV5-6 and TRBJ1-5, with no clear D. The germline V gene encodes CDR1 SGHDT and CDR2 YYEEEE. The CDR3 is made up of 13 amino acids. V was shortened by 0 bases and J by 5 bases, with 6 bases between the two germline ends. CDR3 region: CASSLGGYQPQHF. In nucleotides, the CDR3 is TGTGCCAGCAGCTTGGGAGGTTATCAGCCCCAGCATTTT.

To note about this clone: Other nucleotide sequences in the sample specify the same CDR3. CDR3 in amino acids: CASSLGSVYEQYF. As DNA, the CDR3 is TGTGCCAGCAGCTTAGGGTCCGTTTACGAGCAGTACTTC. V usage is TRBV11-2 and J usage is TRBJ2-7; D is ambiguous. The V end lost 1 base, the J end lost 4 bases, and 8 bases lay between the germline ends. CDR3 length: 13 amino acids. CDR1 is SGHAT, CDR2 FQNNGV, per germline.